This record covers a single TCR beta chain. This specimen belongs to a study of blood T cell repertoires in COVID-19. The table came from immunoSEQ multiplex PCR; TCRdb's copy has only in-frame clones and leaves some out. This table holds 330,000 or so clones, 80% to 95% found once. CDR1 and CDR2 (germline): SGHKS, YYEKEE (reference sequence). With 4 bases removed from V and 10 bases from J, the gap between germline ends came to 15 bases. This CDR3 is built from 13 residues. The origin of this receptor is a woman younger than 45 who had recovered from COVID-19. The chain employs TRBV5-5 and TRBJ1-5; tentative D call: TRBD1 (6 bases). Source material: PBMCs or T cells enriched from blood (not recorded which). CDR3 sequence reads: CASSGTPEGPQHF. CDR3 DNA sequence: TGTGCCAGCAGCGGGACACCTGAAGGCCCCCAGCATTTT.